In its sample, the clone carrying this T cell receptor (beta chain) was seen once. Its antigen is currently unknown. These data come from a study of PD-1 blockade in classical Hodgkin lymphoma. Study outcomes and limitations: Similar baseline diversity was found in complete responders and newly diagnosed patients. Newly diagnosed patients were reported to exhibit reduced baseline TCR diversity relative to healthy donors. While CD8+ TCR diversity did not rise significantly by C4D1, CD4+ TCR diversity did.

Trimming took 3 bases from V and 2 from J; bases not matched to a gene: 5. From germline, CDR1 is ENHRY and CDR2 SYGVKD. The CDR3 totals 16 residues. Autologous stem cell transplantation was followed by relapse in every patient, and brentuximab vedotin exposure varied. Best overall response was complete response, partial response or progressive disease in these relapsed/refractory classical Hodgkin lymphoma patients. Produced via immunoSEQ multiplex PCR; TCRdb's table is partial and in-frame only. The repertoire consists of about 150,000 clones, with around 84% occurring once and the leading ten covering 9.2%.

The clonotype originates from a human donor with classical Hodgkin lymphoma. V is TRBV10-3 and J is TRBJ2-3; 10 bases are shared with TRBD2. This specimen consisted of peripheral blood mononuclear cells (PBMCs), obtained before the second cycle of nivolumab. CDR3 sequence: CAISEGAGGATDTQYF. The CDR3, as DNA: TGTGCCATCAGTGAAGGAGCGGGAGGGGCCACAGATACGCAGTATTTT.